A single sample is the source of the 8 T cell receptor beta chains below, sequenced in a study of PD-L1 blockade in urothelial cancer. Clones were sequenced by immunoSEQ multiplex PCR, and TCRdb holds only the in-frame ones, with some missing. The table includes 100,000 to 150,000 clones, 86% detected once. Time point noted: peripheral blood 6 weeks after treatment start. The material was PBMCs, obtained around atezolizumab (anti-PD-L1) treatment. These receptors all come from a man aged 45-60 years with urothelial cancer.

The CDR3 reads CASSMTTAYEQYF. For the CDR3, the DNA is TGTGCCAGTAGTATGACCACAGCCTACGAGCAGTACTTC. The J gene is TRBJ2-7, the V gene TRBV19; D remains ambiguous. Germline CDR1 LNHDA, CDR2 SQIVND (reference sequence). The ends were cut back, 3 bases at V and 2 bases at J, with 8 bases in the middle. CDR3 length: 13 amino acids.

In DNA form, the CDR3 reads TGTGCCAGCAGGCGGGATGGGCTGGAGAATGAGCAGTTCTTC. Translated: CASRRDGLENEQFF. This chain joins TRBV6-1 and TRBJ2-1, with TRBD2 as a possible D gene (6 bases). This CDR3 is 14 amino acids long. Germline CDR1 MNHNS, CDR2 SASEGT. The V end was cut by 6 bases, the J end by 7 bases, with 16 bases between.

The V gene is TRBV7-8, the J gene TRBJ1-1; perhaps TRBD1 as D (5 bases). With 5 bases removed from V and 3 bases from J, the gap between germline ends came to 13 bases. CDR1 is SGHVS and CDR2 is FQNEAQ in the germline V gene. This CDR3 contains 14 residues. CDR3 sequence: CASSPRKGHTEAFF. The DNA of the CDR3 is TGTGCCAGCAGCCCCCGAAAGGGGCACACTGAAGCTTTCTTT.

This chain joins TRBV6-5 and TRBJ2-7; D uncertain. Between the trimmed V and J ends, which lost 5 bases and 0 bases, there was a span of 8 bases. The CDR3 is made up of 13 amino acids. Germline V gives CDR1 MNHEY, CDR2 SVGAGI. The CDR3 nucleotides read TGTGCCAGCAGTCGACTGGACTCCTACGAGCAGTACTTC. Translation gives CASSRLDSYEQYF.

The V and J genes are TRBV7-8 and TRBJ2-3, with a tentative D call TRBD2 (6 bases). The CDR3 spans 13 residues. The V and J ends lost 5 bases and 6 bases respectively, with 12 bases between them. CDR1 and CDR2 from the germline V gene are SGHVS and FQNEAQ. CDR3 loop: CASSPPREDTQYF. The CDR3 nucleotides read TGTGCCAGCAGCCCGCCCCGGGAGGATACGCAGTATTTT.

In regard to this clone: A read error may produce the germline difference seen at one junction end. J is TRBJ1-2 and V is TRBV7-3; no definite D call. Per germline, CDR1 SGHTA and CDR2 FQGTGA. This CDR3 is 15 amino acids long. DNA for the CDR3: TGTGCCAGCAGCCTAACGGGCCCTTTGGACTATGGCTACACCTTC. Encoded protein: CASSLTGPLDYGYTF.

This clone was seen at least ten times. CDR3 in amino acids: CASSLAGGSYEQYF. The CDR3 bases are TGTGCCAGCAGCCTGGCGGGAGGGTCCTACGAGCAGTACTTC. The rearrangement joins TRBV5-6 to TRBJ2-7; 9 bases agree with TRBD2. Germline trimming cut 4 bases from V and 1 base from J; bases unmatched to any gene: 3. Germline values: CDR1 SGHDT, CDR2 YYEEEE. The CDR3 extends over 14 amino acids.

In its sample, this clone was seen once. The V and J genes are TRBV25-1 and TRBJ2-3, with D tentatively TRBD1 (5 bases). This CDR3 has 14 residues. Trimming shortened V by 2 bases and J by 4 bases, and 10 bases separated the two germline ends. Germline CDR1 reads MGHDK; CDR2 reads SYGVNS. Written as DNA, the CDR3 is TGTGCCAGCAGTGAAGAACAGGCTGCAGATACGCAGTATTTT. Protein product: CASSEEQAADTQYF. The full variable domain, with the rest looked up from reference TRBV25-1 and TRBJ2-3, is EADIYQTPRYLVIGTGKKITLECSQTMGHDKMYWYQQDPGMELHLIHYSYGVNSTEKGDLSSESTVSRIRTEHFPLTLESARPSHTSQYLCASSEEQAADTQYFGPGTRLTVL.